These T cell receptor beta chains were read from a single sample in a study of shared clonotypes between healthy human individuals. TCRdb keeps only in-frame clones here, not all; method: immunoSEQ multiplex PCR. The table shows about 650,000 clones, with 95% to 96% occurring only once. Sequences were obtained from naive CD8+ T cells sorted from blood. These receptors all come from a woman in her twenties or thirties in good health. Both conserved end residues are part of each CDR3. A D gene is named only where the DNA matches it firmly. A row's size may be missing; if present it is once, few, many or a size class.

clone_size,v_call,j_call,d_call,cdr3_aa,cdr3_nt
-,TRBV27,TRBJ2-1,TRBD2,CASSAGDLLHEQFF,TGTGCCAGCAGTGCGGGAGACCTCCTGCATGAGCAGTTCTTC
-,TRBV18,TRBJ1-4,-,CASSPGGEKLFF,TGTGCCAGCTCACCTGGGGGGGAAAAACTGTTTTTT
once,TRBV6-5,TRBJ2-7,-,CASSSSTGSYEQYF,TGTGCCAGCAGTTCCTCGACAGGTTCCTACGAGCAGTACTTC
-,TRBV4-1,TRBJ1-1,TRBD1,CASSQDWTGAGTEAFF,TGCGCCAGCAGCCAAGATTGGACAGGAGCGGGCACTGAAGCTTTCTTT
-,TRBV5-1,TRBJ2-7,-,CASRQDSSYEQYF,TGCGCCAGCAGACAGGACAGCTCCTACGAGCAGTACTTC
-,TRBV7-7,TRBJ2-1,TRBD1,CASSQNDRGAGDEQFF,TGTGCCAGCAGCCAAAATGACAGGGGAGCTGGCGATGAGCAGTTCTTC
-,TRBV14,TRBJ2-3,-,CASSQDWGGLTDTQYF,TGTGCCAGCAGCCAAGATTGGGGGGGCCTCACAGATACGCAGTATTTT
-,TRBV2,TRBJ2-1,-,CASRSRTTLFNEQFF,TGTGCCAGCAGGAGTCGGACTACCCTTTTTAATGAGCAGTTCTTC
-,TRBV4-2,TRBJ2-7,-,CASSQDSVYEQYF,TGTGCCAGCAGCCAAGATTCGGTCTACGAGCAGTACTTC
-,TRBV7-9,TRBJ2-3,-,CASSLVAVPSKDTQYF,TGTGCCAGCAGCTTAGTAGCGGTTCCGTCAAAGGATACGCAGTATTTT
-,TRBV5-6,TRBJ2-1,-,CASSLPTRLGEQFF,TGTGCCAGCAGCTTGCCAACTAGGCTAGGTGAGCAGTTCTTC
once,TRBV20-1,TRBJ2-7,TRBD2,CSATGGGEQYF,TGCAGTGCTACTGGGGGGGGCGAGCAGTACTTC
-,TRBV27,TRBJ1-5,-,CASSLYGSGNQPQHF,TGTGCCAGCAGTTTATACGGTAGCGGCAATCAGCCCCAGCATTTT
-,TRBV28,TRBJ2-7,-,CASSFIYEQYF,TGTGCCAGCAGTTTCATCTACGAGCAGTACTTC
-,TRBV6-5,TRBJ2-7,-,CASSYSVSYEQYF,TGTGCCAGCAGTTACTCGGTCTCCTACGAGCAGTACTTC
-,TRBV15,TRBJ1-4,-,CATSSHRDVTNEKLFF,TGTGCCACCAGCAGCCATCGGGACGTAACTAATGAAAAACTGTTTTTT
-,TRBV10-1,TRBJ2-7,-,CASSDSWSLNSYEQYF,TGCGCCAGCAGTGATTCTTGGAGCCTAAATTCCTACGAGCAGTACTTC
-,TRBV5-1,TRBJ1-3,-,CASSLGAGTGNTIYF,TGCGCCAGCAGCTTGGGGGCCGGGACAGGAAACACCATATATTTT
-,TRBV13,TRBJ2-3,TRBD1,CASSAQTGADTQYF,TGTGCCAGCAGCGCCCAAACAGGGGCAGATACGCAGTATTTT
-,TRBV20-1,TRBJ2-7,-,CSAQGHEQYF,TGCAGTGCTCAGGGCCACGAGCAGTACTTC
-,TRBV5-8,TRBJ1-3,-,CASSLSNTIYF,TGTGCCAGCAGCTTGTCCAACACCATATATTTT
-,TRBV2,TRBJ2-1,TRBD2,CASSAILAGASYNEQFF,TGTGCCAGCAGTGCCATACTAGCGGGAGCATCCTACAATGAGCAGTTCTTC
-,TRBV19,TRBJ2-2,TRBD2,CASSPGLAGSHGELFF,TGTGCCAGTAGTCCGGGACTAGCGGGATCGCACGGGGAGCTGTTTTTT
-,TRBV4-1,TRBJ1-5,-,CASSHRIREPQHF,TGCGCCAGCAGTCACAGGATTCGTGAGCCCCAGCATTTT
-,TRBV7-8,TRBJ1-2,-,CASSLGLRTYGYTF,TGTGCCAGCAGCTTAGGCCTTCGGACATATGGCTACACCTTC
-,TRBV27,TRBJ2-3,TRBD1,CASRAATGGPDTQYF,TGTGCCAGCAGGGCTGCGACAGGGGGCCCAGATACGCAGTATTTT
-,TRBV4-1,TRBJ2-2,-,CASSQVIRGTGELFF,TGCGCCAGCAGCCAAGTAATCCGGGGGACCGGGGAGCTGTTTTTT
-,TRBV7-8,TRBJ2-7,-,CASSNSPDPENYEQYF,TGTGCCAGCAGCAATAGCCCGGACCCGGAAAATTACGAGCAGTACTTC
-,TRBV7-2,TRBJ2-1,TRBD2,CASSLGLAGNEQFF,TGTGCCAGCAGCTTAGGGCTAGCGGGAAATGAGCAGTTCTTC
-,TRBV6-6,TRBJ2-7,-,CASSYADIYEQYF,TGTGCCAGCAGTTACGCCGACATCTACGAGCAGTACTTC
-,TRBV9,TRBJ2-7,TRBD2,CASSVRGSGSFYEQYF,TGTGCCAGCAGCGTAAGGGGTAGCGGGAGTTTCTACGAGCAGTACTTC
once,TRBV27,TRBJ1-1,-,CASRVWGSGDTEAFF,TGTGCCAGCAGGGTATGGGGGTCGGGAGATACTGAAGCTTTCTTT
-,TRBV28,TRBJ1-3,-,CASSPPGPAGNTIYF,TGTGCCAGCAGCCCTCCAGGTCCCGCTGGAAACACCATATATTTT
-,TRBV7-9,TRBJ1-3,TRBD1,CASRPDPATGTGSTIYF,TGTGCCAGCAGACCCGACCCCGCGACAGGGACTGGAAGCACCATATATTTT
-,TRBV2,TRBJ2-2,-,CASRGPTRERIGELFF,TGTGCCAGCAGGGGCCCTACACGGGAGAGAATCGGGGAGCTGTTTTTT
-,TRBV25-1,TRBJ1-2,-,CASSTSGTLYGYTF,TGTGCCAGCAGTACCTCCGGGACATTGTATGGCTACACCTTC
-,TRBV11-2,TRBJ1-1,-,CASSLEWNTEAFF,TGTGCCAGCAGCTTAGAGTGGAACACTGAAGCTTTCTTT
-,TRBV5-5,TRBJ2-5,-,CASSLEDRQETQYF,TGTGCCAGCAGCTTGGAGGACCGTCAAGAGACCCAGTACTTC
-,TRBV27,TRBJ2-5,TRBD2,CASSFGAGGRETQYF,TGTGCCAGCAGTTTTGGAGCGGGAGGGCGGGAGACCCAGTACTTC